A single sample is the source of the 29 T cell receptor beta chains below, sequenced in a study of CD8+CD57+ T cells in acquired aplastic anemia. An expansion of CD8+CD57+ cells by flow cytometry had been shown in patients chosen for sequencing. Profiles of TCR beta VDJ and CDR3 were generated from a genomic DNA template. TCRdb used MiXCR to reprocess the reads, holding one entry per CDR3 protein. Of 150,000 or so distinct CDR3 sequences in the sample, roughly 49% are singletons; the top ten hold 9.5% to 15%. The sequencing sample was made of sorted CD4+, CD8+, or CD8+CD57+ T cells (not recorded which) from PBMCs. Every receptor here comes from a human donor with aplastic anemia.

This clonotype was detected only once. The rearrangement links TRBV6-2 or TRBV6-3 to TRBJ1-1; TRBD1 is a possible D gene (5 bases). This CDR3 spans 17 amino acids. With 2 bases removed from V and 1 base from J, the gap between germline ends came to 17 bases. Germline CDR1 MNHEY, CDR2 SVGEGT. The CDR3 coding sequence is TGTGCCAGCAGTTACGGGTGGGGGGGACGTCGGAACACTGAAGCTTTCTTT. Amino acids: CASSYGWGGRRNTEAFF.

The chain has TRBV20-1 and TRBJ2-7; no clear D. Germline V lookup: CDR1 DFQATT, CDR2 SNEGSKA (reference sequence). The V and J ends lost 0 bases and 6 bases respectively, with 6 bases between them. The CDR3 has 11 amino acids. The CDR3 spells CSARDPGEQYF. CDR3 coding DNA: TGCAGTGCTAGAGATCCGGGCGAGCAGTACTTC.

The V gene is TRBV7-8, the J gene TRBJ2-5; TRBD2 aligns across 8 bases. Germline CDR1 SGHVS, CDR2 FQNEAQ. The ends lost 3 bases at V and 2 bases at J; junction bases unmatched: 2. This CDR3 is built from 14 residues. DNA of the CDR3: TGTGCCAGCAGCTTTATAGCGGGACAAGAGACCCAGTACTTC. Translating gives CASSFIAGQETQYF.

The rearrangement joins TRBV7-6 to TRBJ1-1; no definite D call. CDR1 is SGHVS and CDR2 is FNYEAQ in the germline V gene. V gave up 5 bases and J gave up 8 bases, with 9 bases separating them. The CDR3 sequence is 11 residues long. Here the CDR3 DNA reads TGTGCCAGCAGCGCCCCTCGGGAAGCTTTCTTT. It is translated as CASSAPREAFF. Together with reference TRBV7-6 and TRBJ1-1, the CDR3 gives the full variable domain: GAGVSQSPRYKVTKRGQDVALRCDPISGHVSLYWYRQALGQGPEFLTYFNYEAQQDKSGLPNDRFSAERPEGSISTLTIQRTEQRDSAMYRCASSAPREAFFGQGTRLTVV.

V and J are TRBV7-3 and TRBJ2-7; D perhaps matches TRBD2 (7 bases). V was pared by 6 bases and J by 11 bases, with 14 bases between. The CDR3 is 11 amino acids. CDR1 and CDR2 (germline): SGHTA, FQGTGA. The CDR3 DNA reads as TGTGCCAGCAGTTCGGGGGGACAAGAGTACTTC. This codes for CASSSGGQEYF.

The rearrangement joins TRBV19 to TRBJ2-2; TRBD1 aligns across 12 bases. Trimming removed 8 bases from V and 6 bases from J; junction bases left unmatched: 4. The CDR3 runs 14 residues. Germline CDR1 is LNHDA and CDR2 is SQIVND (reference sequence). The CDR3 coding sequence is TGTGCCAGTGGGACAGGGGGCTTCGCCGGGGAGCTGTTTTTT. As protein: CASGTGGFAGELFF.

This sequence joins TRBV10-3 and TRBJ1-5; the D is unclear. The CDR3 is 13 residues long. In germline, CDR1 is ENHRY, CDR2 SYGVKD. V lost 3 bases and J 0 bases, leaving 3 bases between the germline ends. This chain's CDR3 is CAISENSNQPQHF. The CDR3 coding sequence is TGTGCCATCAGTGAAAATAGCAATCAGCCCCAGCATTTT.

This clonotype showed up many times. The chain links TRBV7-9 to TRBJ2-7, with 7 bases identical to TRBD2. Trimming at V came to 5 bases and at J to 1 base, leaving 11 bases not matched to a gene. Germline lookup yields CDR1 SEHNR and CDR2 FQNEAQ (reference sequence). This CDR3 has 16 amino acids. The CDR3 DNA sequence: TGTGCCAGCAGCCGGGGGGTCCCACCAGGTTCCTACGAGCAGTACTTC. Amino acids: CASSRGVPPGSYEQYF.

V gene TRBV19 combines with J gene TRBJ2-5; 13 bases agree with TRBD2. The CDR3 has 14 residues. Trimming at V came to 3 bases and at J to 7 bases, leaving 2 bases not matched to a gene. CDR1 and CDR2 (germline): LNHDA, SQIVND (reference sequence). The CDR3: CASSMTSGGLTQYF. The CDR3 DNA sequence: TGTGCCAGTAGTATGACTAGCGGGGGGTTGACCCAGTACTTC. Looking up the rest from reference TRBV19 and TRBJ2-5 gives the full variable domain: DGGITQSPKYLFRKEGQNVTLSCEQNLNHDAMYWYRQDPGQGLRLIYYSQIVNDFQKGDIAEGYSVSREKKESFPLTVTSAQKNPTAFYLCASSMTSGGLTQYFGPGTRLLVL.

The CDR3 sequence is CSASRGTGSDTQYF. The CDR3 nucleotides are TGCAGTGCTAGTAGGGGGACAGGGTCTGATACGCAGTATTTT. The genes are TRBV20-1 and TRBJ2-3; TRBD1 matches at 9 bases. Germline lookup yields CDR1 DFQATT and CDR2 SNEGSKA (reference sequence). The V and J ends lost 3 bases and 6 bases, in that order; junction bases with no gene match: 7. The CDR3 runs to 14 residues.

The genes are TRBV10-3 and TRBJ2-7; D is tentatively TRBD1 or TRBD2 (5 bases each). Germline assignment: CDR1 ENHRY and CDR2 SYGVKD. V gave up 3 bases and J gave up 5 bases, with 8 bases separating them. The length of the CDR3 is 12 residues. The CDR3 sequence: CAISEGTDEQYF. The CDR3 nucleotides read TGTGCCATCAGTGAAGGGACGGACGAGCAGTACTTC.

This clonotype came up once. The chain links TRBV29-1 to TRBJ2-1, with 8 nucleotides matching TRBD2. The germline CDR1 and CDR2 sequences are SQVTM and ANQGSEA. Trimming took 3 bases from V and 7 from J; bases not matched to a gene: 8. The CDR3 length is 14 residues. CDR3 DNA: TGCAGCGTTGAGGAACGGGAGGGCACGAATGAGCAGTTCTTC. Translating it yields CSVEEREGTNEQFF.

This clonotype appeared a few times. The gene calls are TRBV27 and TRBJ2-5; D not resolved. The length of the CDR3 is 14 residues. V gave up 5 bases and J gave up 3 bases, with 13 bases separating them. CDR1 and CDR2 (germline): MNHEY, SMNVEV (reference sequence). The CDR3 region has the DNA TGTGCCAGCAGTCCCGCCGGACGGGAAGAGACCCAGTACTTC. Translating it yields CASSPAGREETQYF.

This clonotype appeared once. The chain combines TRBV29-1 with TRBJ1-5, with 7 positions matching TRBD1. V shed 7 bases and J 1 base; nucleotides not matched to a gene: 7. The CDR3 is 14 amino acids. Germline loops: CDR1 SQVTM, CDR2 ANQGSEA. CDR3 in DNA: TGCAGCGGAGGGGGCATTATAAGCAATCAGCCCCAGCATTTT. Translated, it gives CSGGGIISNQPQHF.

This clonotype was counted a few times. The rearrangement joins TRBV25-1 to TRBJ2-5, with TRBD1 matching 8 bases. V dropped 5 bases and J dropped 3; count of bases not matched to a gene: 8. Germline V gene lookup returns CDR1 MGHDK and CDR2 SYGVNS. The CDR3 is made up of 15 amino acids. CDR3 DNA: TGTGCCAGCAGTTCGCCGCGGACAGGGAAAGAGACCCAGTACTTC. Its translation: CASSSPRTGKETQYF.

This clonotype was counted at least ten times. The chain recombines TRBV6-1 with TRBJ2-1; D is unresolved. Trimming removed 6 bases from V and 9 bases from J, with 15 bases in between. CDR3 length: 13 amino acids. Germline V gene sequence: CDR1 MNHNS, CDR2 SASEGT. CDR3 in DNA: TGTGCCAGCAGCCTCGGGTTGAGGAGTGAGCAGTTCTTC. Residues: CASSLGLRSEQFF.

The table lists this clonotype with a few counts. The chain joins TRBV7-9 to TRBJ1-2; D gene unclear. CDR1 is SEHNR and CDR2 is FQNEAQ in the germline V gene (reference sequence). CDR3 length equals 12 residues. The V end lost 5 bases, the J end lost 4 bases, and 8 bases lay between the germline ends. The CDR3 nucleotides read TGTGCCAGCAGCCCCCCGGGCTATGGCTACACCTTC. It yields the protein CASSPPGYGYTF.

The chain couples TRBV20-1 to TRBJ2-1, with TRBD2 matching over 14 bases. The CDR3 sequence is 16 residues long. Germline loops: CDR1 DFQATT, CDR2 SNEGSKA (reference sequence). V was pared by 2 bases and J by 6 bases, with 6 bases of the junction left unmatched. Here the CDR3 reads CSARQGLAGVLNEQFF. For the CDR3, the DNA is TGCAGTGCTAGACAGGGACTAGCGGGAGTACTCAATGAGCAGTTCTTC.

This clonotype has at least ten counts. V and J are TRBV20-1 and TRBJ2-1; D gene unclear. Trimming removed 1 base at V and 7 bases at J, with 14 bases between. Germline-derived CDR1 and CDR2 are DFQATT and SNEGSKA (reference sequence). The CDR3 length is 14 residues. CDR3 sequence: CSARVGRAMNEQFF. DNA of the CDR3: TGCAGTGCTAGAGTTGGACGGGCTATGAATGAGCAGTTCTTC.

V and J are TRBV2 and TRBJ2-3, with 9 bases that match TRBD1. The V segment lost 6 bases and the J segment 2 bases; nucleotides outside the gene matches: 6. The CDR3 length is 15 residues. Germline assignment: CDR1 SNHLY and CDR2 FYNNEI. The CDR3 protein is CASRRGQGNTDTQYF. The CDR3 DNA reads TGTGCCAGCAGAAGGGGACAGGGAAACACAGATACGCAGTATTTT.

This clonotype occurred many times. V gene TRBV6-4 combines with J gene TRBJ2-3; 11 bases are a match to TRBD2. Germline CDR1 MRHNA, CDR2 SNTAGT. V shed 4 bases and J 3 bases; nucleotides not matched to a gene: 3. CDR3 length: 15 amino acids. Written as DNA, the CDR3 is TGTGCCAGCAGTGGGGGGACTAGCGGTACAGATACGCAGTATTTT. It codes for CASSGGTSGTDTQYF.

The table lists this clonotype with a count of one. The gene calls are TRBV5-1 and TRBJ2-7; TRBD2 matches at 11 bases. Losses at the gene ends were 6 bases for V and 3 bases for J; bases not matched to a gene: 5. CDR3 length: 14 amino acids. CDR1 SGHRS and CDR2 YFSETQ come from the germline V gene. Here the CDR3 DNA reads TGCGCCAGCAATTTGGGGACTAGCGGCTACGAGCAGTACTTC. As protein: CASNLGTSGYEQYF. Filled out from reference TRBV5-1 and TRBJ2-7, the complete variable domain reads KAGVTQTPRYLIKTRGQQVTLSCSPISGHRSVSWYQQTPGQGLQFLFEYFSETQRNKGNFPGRFSGRQFSNSRSEMNVSTLELGDSALYLCASNLGTSGYEQYFGPGTRLTVT.

The CDR3 bases are TGTGCCACCAGCGGGACAGGGGAGAATGGCTACACCTTC. It codes for CATSGTGENGYTF. The J gene is TRBJ1-2, the V gene TRBV15; TRBD1 matches at 10 bases. This CDR3 region has 13 residues. Germline V lookup: CDR1 LNHNV, CDR2 YYDKDF (reference sequence). After removal of 5 bases from V and 6 bases from J, the junction contained 3 bases not matched to a gene.

This clonotype was seen once. V and J are TRBV12-3 or TRBV12-4 and TRBJ2-1, with D unresolved. CDR3 length: 15 amino acids. The V end lost 0 bases, the J end lost 7 bases, and 13 bases lay between the germline ends. CDR3 DNA: TGTGCCAGCAGTTTAGCGAACCAGGCTCGGAATGAGCAGTTCTTC. Residues: CASSLANQARNEQFF.

This clonotype was seen a single time. The rearrangement joins TRBV2 to TRBJ2-1, with TRBD2 identical over 10 bases. V gave up 7 bases and J gave up 4 bases; unmatched junction bases: 7. Germline V lookup: CDR1 SNHLY, CDR2 FYNNEI. This CDR3 has 15 amino acids. For the CDR3, the DNA is TGTGCCAGCATGCTAGCGGGGGCACAATACAATGAGCAGTTCTTC. Its translation is CASMLAGAQYNEQFF.

A note on this clonotype: This may be a read error: a much more frequent sequence differs by one nucleotide. The V gene is TRBV5-1, the J gene TRBJ2-5; 10 bases map to TRBD2. With V trimmed by 4 bases and J by 5 bases, 14 bases remained unmatched. Germline V gives CDR1 SGHRS, CDR2 YFSETQ. The CDR3 totals 17 residues. CDR3 bases: TGCGCCAGCAGCCCGGACATTAGCGGGGGGCCGGATGAGACCCAGTACTTC. Translating it yields CASSPDISGGPDETQYF.

The chain joins TRBV7-9 to TRBJ2-1; 10 nucleotides agree with TRBD2. Per the germline V gene, CDR1 is SEHNR and CDR2 is FQNEAQ (reference sequence). The CDR3 has 15 amino acids. The junction had 6 bases not matched to a gene; V was cut back by 5 bases and J by 5 bases. CDR3 DNA: TGTGCCAGCAGCCCGGGCAGCGGGGGGGACAATGAGCAGTTCTTC. Amino acids: CASSPGSGGDNEQFF.

J is TRBJ1-6 and V is TRBV7-9; D is ambiguous. Trimming took 0 bases from V and 10 from J, leaving 10 bases between them. The CDR3 has 14 amino acids. CDR1 and CDR2 from the germline V gene are SEHNR and FQNEAQ (reference sequence). The CDR3 nucleotides read TGTGCCAGCAGCTTAGCGCGGGGTGACTCACCCCTCCACTTT. Amino acid sequence: CASSLARGDSPLHF.

Ten or more counts support this clonotype. The rearrangement uses TRBV20-1 and TRBJ1-1; tentative D call: TRBD1 (6 bases). This CDR3 has 17 amino acids. Germline V lookup: CDR1 DFQATT, CDR2 SNEGSKA (reference sequence). The V and J ends lost 0 bases and 0 bases respectively, with 17 bases between them. The chain's CDR3 is CSARDPMAGEVNTEAFF. Here the CDR3 DNA reads TGCAGTGCTAGAGATCCGATGGCAGGGGAGGTGAACACTGAAGCTTTCTTT.